The rows below give T cell receptor beta chains drawn from one sample of a study of cytomegalovirus exposure and HLA in healthy donors. Profiling relied on immunoSEQ multiplex PCR, and the TCRdb table lists in-frame clones only, not all of them. The top ten clones hold roughly 9.2% of a sample with roughly 100,000 clones, around four fifths of them seen once. Specimen: PBMCs. The receptor source for this set is a woman in her thirties or forties in good health and CMV-seropositive. The CDR3 runs from the conserved cysteine through the conserved F or W. A D gene is named only where the DNA matches it firmly. The size field is filled for only some rows; it gives once, few, many or a size class.

J	V	D	size	DNA	CDR3
TRBJ2-7	TRBV27	NA	NA	TGTGCCAGCAGTTCTCTGTATTACGAGCAGTACTTC	CASSSLYYEQYF
TRBJ1-1	TRBV6-5	NA	NA	TGTGCCAGCAGTTATGCGGGGGCCAGGGGGAACACTGAAGCTTTCTTT	CASSYAGARGNTEAFF
TRBJ2-1	TRBV7-2	TRBD2	NA	TGTGCCAGCAGCTTAGCGGGAGGGCTAGAGAATGAGCAGTTCTTC	CASSLAGGLENEQFF
TRBJ2-7	TRBV10-2	TRBD2	NA	TGCGTCAGCAGTCTTAGCGGGAGAACCTACGAGCAGTACTTC	CVSSLSGRTYEQYF
TRBJ2-3	TRBV19	NA	NA	TGTGCCAGTAGTCAGGTCAGCACAGATACGCAGTATTTT	CASSQVSTDTQYF
TRBJ2-7	TRBV5-1	TRBD2	NA	TGCGCCAGCAGCTTGAATAGCGGGGGGCCCAGCTCCTACGAGCAGTACTTC	CASSLNSGGPSSYEQYF
TRBJ2-2	TRBV28	TRBD1	NA	TGTGCCAGCAGTTCGTCGGGGACAGGGGTCCGGGAGCTGTTTTTT	CASSSSGTGVRELFF
TRBJ2-7	TRBV4-3	TRBD2	NA	TGCGCCAGCAGCCAAGGAGCGGGGGGACGCTACGAGCAGTACTTC	CASSQGAGGRYEQYF
TRBJ2-3	TRBV5-1	NA	NA	TGCGCCAGCAGCGGGGGGACCCAAGATACGCAGTATTTT	CASSGGTQDTQYF
TRBJ2-7	TRBV20-1	NA	NA	TGCAGTGCTAGGGAGCTTCTGCAGTACTTC	CSARELLQYF
TRBJ1-4	TRBV28	NA	NA	TGTGCCAGCAGTTTACAGGGCGGTAACTATGAAAAACTGTTTTTT	CASSLQGGNYEKLFF
TRBJ2-5	TRBV7-8	TRBD2	few	TGTGCCAGCTGGACTAGCGGGAGTCTAGAGACCCAGTACTTC	CASWTSGSLETQYF
TRBJ2-5	TRBV7-2	NA	NA	TGTGCCAGCAGCCCAAGCAGGGCCCAAGAGACCCAGTACTTC	CASSPSRAQETQYF
TRBJ1-1	TRBV7-9	TRBD1	NA	TGTGCCAGCAGCTTTTTTCAGGGGGAGACTGAAGCTTTCTTT	CASSFFQGETEAFF
TRBJ2-5	TRBV7-9	TRBD2	NA	TGTGCCAGCAGCCTGGCGGGGGTCTTTCAAGAGACCCAGTACTTC	CASSLAGVFQETQYF
TRBJ2-7	TRBV2	NA	NA	TGTGCCAGCACCCTTGATGTCCGTCGGGAGCAGTACTTC	CASTLDVRREQYF
TRBJ1-5	TRBV28	NA	NA	TGTGCCAGCTCCCCTCAGGTACCCGGTCAGCATTTT	CASSPQVPGQHF
TRBJ2-5	TRBV10-1	TRBD2	few	TGCGCCAGCAGTGAGTCGAGGACTAGCCCGCGGACCCAGTACTTC	CASSESRTSPRTQYF
TRBJ1-2	TRBV14	TRBD1	few	TGTGCCAGCAGCCAGGCCGGGACAGGGGTGCGTGGCTACACCTTC	CASSQAGTGVRGYTF
TRBJ1-4	TRBV4-3	NA	few	TGCGCCAGCAGCCAAGGGTCAGGGGCGGCCGAAAAACTGTTTTTT	CASSQGSGAAEKLFF
TRBJ2-3	TRBV5-1	NA	NA	TGCGCCAGCAGCTTGGCGGTAGCTAGAGATACGCAGTATTTT	CASSLAVARDTQYF
TRBJ1-2	TRBV19	NA	NA	TGTGCCAGTAGTACCACAGGGCCCACCCTTAGCTACACCTTC	CASSTTGPTLSYTF
TRBJ2-7	TRBV4-2	TRBD2	NA	TGTGCCAGCAGCCAAGAGGTACTAGCGGGGGGTCCGATCTCCTACGAGCAGTACTTC	CASSQEVLAGGPISYEQYF
TRBJ1-5	TRBV28	NA	NA	TGTGCCAGCAGTTTGAGGCCTTTAACAGGGAAGTTGAGCAATCAGCCCCAGCATTTT	CASSLRPLTGKLSNQPQHF
TRBJ2-2	TRBV19	TRBD2	few	TGTGCCAGTAGTGTACTAGCGGGAGGTGTTCGGGGCGGGGAGCTGTTTTTT	CASSVLAGGVRGGELFF
TRBJ1-2	TRBV18	TRBD1	NA	TGTGCCAGCTCACCTACACGACAGGGGAGAGGGGGCTACACCTTC	CASSPTRQGRGGYTF
TRBJ1-1	TRBV6-6	NA	few	TGTGCCAGCAGTTCGGGAGGGACTGAAGCTTTCTTT	CASSSGGTEAFF
TRBJ2-4	TRBV5-4	TRBD2	NA	TGTGCCAGCAGCGCCCTCGGGGGGACGAGTCACATTCAGTACTTC	CASSALGGTSHIQYF
TRBJ1-1	TRBV18	NA	NA	TGTGCCAGCTCACCACCCGCGGGCAGGACTGAAGCTTTCTTT	CASSPPAGRTEAFF
TRBJ2-7	TRBV15	TRBD2	few	TGTGCCACCAGTCACGGACGTAGCGGGAGCTACGAGCAGTACTTC	CATSHGRSGSYEQYF
TRBJ2-3	TRBV6-6	TRBD2	NA	TGTGCCAGCAGTCAGACTAGCGGGGGGGCCGAAGATACGCAGTATTTT	CASSQTSGGAEDTQYF
TRBJ2-7	TRBV28	NA	NA	TGTGCCAGCAGCCCGACGGGAAGCTCCTACGAGCAGTACTTC	CASSPTGSSYEQYF
TRBJ1-1	TRBV20-1	NA	NA	TGCAGTGCCAGGACTAGAACTGAAGCTTTCTTT	CSARTRTEAFF
TRBJ2-3	TRBV4-3	NA	NA	TGCGCCAGCAGCCAAGGTTTGGCGGGGTACACAGATACGCAGTATTTT	CASSQGLAGYTDTQYF
TRBJ2-2	TRBV4-2	TRBD2	once	TGTGCCAGCAGCCAAGTGACTAGCGGGGGGACCGGGGAGCTGTTTTTT	CASSQVTSGGTGELFF
TRBJ1-1	TRBV4-1	NA	NA	TGCGCCAGCAGCCAAGGTGGGGGGATGAACACTGAAGCTTTCTTT	CASSQGGGMNTEAFF
TRBJ1-2	TRBV5-6	NA	NA	TGTGCCAGCACCTTGCGGGTTGGTGGCTACACCTTC	CASTLRVGGYTF
TRBJ2-7	TRBV5-1	NA	NA	TGCGCCAGCAGCTCCACTTTCGGCTACGAGCAGTACTTC	CASSSTFGYEQYF
TRBJ1-3	TRBV6-5	TRBD1	once	TGTGCCAGCAGTTATCGACAGGGGGCTCCTGGAAACACCATATATTTT	CASSYRQGAPGNTIYF
TRBJ2-1	TRBV5-5	NA	once	TGTGCCAGCAGCTCTTACAATGAGCAGTTCTTC	CASSSYNEQFF
TRBJ2-7	TRBV6-6	NA	NA	TGTGCCAGCAGTCGGGGGAACCGCTACGAGCAGTACTTC	CASSRGNRYEQYF
TRBJ1-2	TRBV5-4	NA	NA	TGTGCCAGCAGCGATCGGAGGGGAACGATAGTCTACACCTTC	CASSDRRGTIVYTF
TRBJ1-5	TRBV5-1	NA	NA	TGCGCCAGCAGCTTCTCTGGCAATCAGCCCCAGCATTTT	CASSFSGNQPQHF
TRBJ1-1	TRBV6-1	NA	few	TGTGCCAGCAGTTTGCGGGGGAAGAACACTGAAGCTTTCTTT	CASSLRGKNTEAFF
TRBJ1-2	TRBV18	TRBD1	NA	TGTGCCAGCTCACCGGGACAGGGTGGCTACACCTTC	CASSPGQGGYTF
TRBJ1-5	TRBV2	NA	NA	TGTGCCAGCAGCACAGGTAATCAGCCCCAGCATTTT	CASSTGNQPQHF
TRBJ2-5	TRBV7-2	TRBD1	NA	TGTGCCAGCAGCTTGGCGACAGGGATTTTTGAGACCCAGTACTTC	CASSLATGIFETQYF
TRBJ2-7	TRBV9	NA	NA	TGTGCCAGCAGCGTTTATCCCAGCTACGAGCAGTACTTC	CASSVYPSYEQYF
TRBJ2-7	TRBV28	NA	NA	TGTGCCAGCACCCCCATGGACAGAGTCTACGAGCAGTACTTC	CASTPMDRVYEQYF
TRBJ2-3	TRBV6-5	NA	NA	TGTGCCAGCAGCTTAGACCCGCGCGGAGGTACGCAGTATTTT	CASSLDPRGGTQYF
TRBJ1-2	TRBV7-8	TRBD1	NA	TGTGCCAGCAGCTTAGGAGGGACAGGTAGCGGCTACACCTTC	CASSLGGTGSGYTF
TRBJ2-2	TRBV4-2	NA	NA	TGTGCCAGCAGCCTAGGAGGCATGGGTGCCGGGGAGCTGTTTTTT	CASSLGGMGAGELFF